Shown below are 26 T cell receptor beta chains from a single sample sequenced in a study of cytotoxic CD8 clonotypes in ibrutinib-treated CLL. Produced via immunoSEQ multiplex PCR; TCRdb's table is partial and in-frame only. The repertoire holds around 310,000 clones, with about 80% as singletons. The specimen was PBMCs, collected before ibrutinib treatment. The receptors originated from a human donor with chronic lymphocytic leukemia.

The chain couples TRBV28 to TRBJ2-1; the D call may be TRBD1 or TRBD2 (5 bases each). Germline CDR1 and CDR2: MDHEN and SYDVKM. CDR3 length: 13 residues. The V end was cut by 11 bases, the J end by 0 bases, with 11 bases between. The CDR3 is CAYGASSYNEQFF. The CDR3 nucleotides read TGTGCCTACGGGGCGAGCTCCTACAATGAGCAGTTCTTC.

The chain joins TRBV5-1 to TRBJ1-1, with TRBD1 matching 12 bases. The germline gives CDR1 SGHRS, CDR2 YFSETQ. With 4 bases clipped from V and 4 bases from J, the junction kept 8 bases outside the gene matches. The CDR3 length is 16 residues. CDR3 region: CASSHGTGGYATEAFF. The CDR3, as DNA: TGCGCCAGCAGCCACGGGACAGGGGGCTACGCCACTGAAGCTTTCTTT.

This clone has more than one count but fewer than ten. The chain uses TRBV4-1 and TRBJ2-3; D unclear. This CDR3 has 14 amino acids. From germline, CDR1 is MGHRA and CDR2 YSYEKL. The V end was cut by 3 bases, the J end by 4 bases, with 11 bases between. CDR3 residues: CASSQNHRADTQYF. The CDR3 region has the DNA TGCGCCAGCAGCCAGAACCACCGGGCAGATACGCAGTATTTT.

The chain employs TRBV7-8 and TRBJ2-1; 7 nucleotides align to TRBD1. The CDR3 runs 14 residues. V lost 3 bases to trimming and J lost 5 bases; unmatched junction nucleotides: 4. Germline CDR1 reads SGHVS; CDR2 reads FQNEAQ. This CDR3 reads CASSFGTANNEQFF. CDR3 in DNA: TGTGCCAGCAGCTTTGGGACAGCAAACAATGAGCAGTTCTTC.

The V call is TRBV9, the J call TRBJ2-2; no reliable D call. CDR1 is SGDLS and CDR2 is YYNGEE in the germline V gene. The V gene lost 3 bases and the J gene lost 6 bases, with 9 bases spanning the gap. This CDR3 has 13 residues. The CDR3 region is CASSERYSGELFF. For the CDR3, the DNA is TGTGCCAGCAGCGAGAGGTACTCCGGGGAGCTGTTTTTT. Variable domain in full (rest from reference TRBV9 and TRBJ2-2): DSGVTQTPKHLITATGQRVTLRCSPRSGDLSVYWYQQSLDQGLQFLIQYYNGEERAKGNILERFSAQQFPDLHSELNLSSLELGDSALYFCASSERYSGELFFGEGSRLTVL.

The chain carries TRBV28 and TRBJ2-1; D is ambiguous. The V gene's germline CDR1 is MDHEN and CDR2 SYDVKM. Trimming shortened V by 0 bases and J by 4 bases, and 4 bases separated the two germline ends. The CDR3 runs to 13 residues. Here the CDR3 reads CASSLWKYNEQFF. CDR3 DNA sequence: TGTGCCAGCAGTTTATGGAAGTACAATGAGCAGTTCTTC.

V usage is TRBV28 and J usage is TRBJ1-2; 7 positions match TRBD1. J was trimmed by 6 bases and V by 3 bases; bases with no gene match: 10. This CDR3 spans 15 amino acids. CDR1 MDHEN and CDR2 SYDVKM come from the germline V gene. The chain's CDR3 is CASSFRQGGQDGYTF. The CDR3 nucleotides are TGTGCCAGCAGTTTTCGTCAGGGGGGGCAGGATGGCTACACCTTC.

In its sample, this clone was seen a few times. This chain uses TRBV4-1 with TRBJ1-5; 7 bases map to TRBD1. The CDR3 sequence is 15 residues long. CDR1 MGHRA and CDR2 YSYEKL come from the germline V gene. The junction had 5 bases not matched to a gene; V was cut back by 6 bases and J by 0 bases. The CDR3 protein is CASRQGGDSNQPQHF. Written as DNA, the CDR3 is TGCGCCAGCAGGCAGGGGGGGGATAGCAATCAGCCCCAGCATTTT.

This clone was counted only a few times. This sequence joins TRBV4-2 and TRBJ2-5; the D gene is possibly TRBD2 (6 bases). V gave up 1 base and J gave up 4 bases, with 10 bases separating them. This CDR3 spans 14 amino acids. Germline V CDR1 and CDR2: LGHNA, YNFKEQ. The CDR3 DNA follows: TGTGCCAGCAGCCAAGTGGGGGGATTAGAGACCCAGTACTTC. Translation: CASSQVGGLETQYF.

The chain has TRBV6-1 and TRBJ2-7; D is unclear. Per the germline V gene, CDR1 is MNHNS and CDR2 is SASEGT. The CDR3 is made up of 15 amino acids. The germline V and J ends were trimmed by 5 bases and 2 bases, with 16 bases remaining between them. CDR3 in DNA: TGTGCCAGCAGTCAGTCGCCACCCCTCACCTACGAGCAGTACTTC. Its protein is CASSQSPPLTYEQYF.

This clone was seen only once. V is TRBV30 and J is TRBJ2-1; tentatively, D is TRBD1 or TRBD2 (5 bases each). There are 16 residues in the CDR3. V shed 3 bases and J shed 8 bases, with 23 bases lying between them. Per germline, CDR1 GTSNPN and CDR2 SVGIG (reference sequence). The CDR3 nucleotides are TGTGCCTGGAGCCCCAGCTGGCAGGGTACTAGGGATGAGCAGTTCTTC. Translation: CAWSPSWQGTRDEQFF. Using reference TRBV30 and TRBJ2-1 for the parts outside the CDR3, the full variable domain is SQTIHQWPATLVQPVGSPLSLECTVEGTSNPNLYWYRQAAGRGLQLLFYSVGIGQISSEVPQNLSASRPQDRQFILSSKKLLLSDSGFYLCAWSPSWQGTRDEQFFGPGTRLTVL.

V gene TRBV6-1 combines with J gene TRBJ2-7, with 9 bases that match TRBD1. The J segment lost 5 bases and the V segment lost 4 bases, leaving 9 bases of the junction unmatched. The CDR3 runs 15 residues. Germline V lookup: CDR1 MNHNS, CDR2 SASEGT. CDR3 nucleotides: TGTGCCAGCAGTGGGGGGACAGGGCTAACCAACGAGCAGTACTTC. This gives the protein CASSGGTGLTNEQYF.

The chain combines TRBV4-2 with TRBJ2-7; no clear D gene. The CDR3 covers 13 residues. From germline, CDR1 is LGHNA and CDR2 YNFKEQ. V lost 2 bases and J 6 bases, leaving 11 bases between the germline ends. The CDR3 reads CASSQRLQVEQYF. CDR3 DNA: TGTGCCAGCAGCCAACGACTCCAGGTCGAGCAGTACTTC.

The J gene is TRBJ2-7, the V gene TRBV5-1, with 9 nucleotides matching TRBD1. The CDR3 extends over 13 amino acids. CDR1 is SGHRS and CDR2 is YFSETQ in the germline V gene. J gave up 5 bases and V 4 bases, and 4 bases lay outside the gene matches. The CDR3 spells CASSDGQGNEQYF. The CDR3 DNA reads as TGCGCCAGCAGCGACGGACAGGGGAACGAGCAGTACTTC.

This clone was detected only once. The chain employs TRBV5-6 and TRBJ2-7; TRBD1 might be the D (5 bases). V was shortened by 3 bases and J by 3 bases, with 13 bases between the two germline ends. There are 14 residues in the CDR3. Per germline, CDR1 SGHDT and CDR2 YYEEEE. In DNA, the CDR3 is TGTGCCAGCAGCTCTAGGGGCCGGTTCTACGAGCAGTACTTC. Amino acids: CASSSRGRFYEQYF.

The V call is TRBV7-2, the J call TRBJ2-3, with 10 positions matching TRBD2. The trim removed 5 bases at V and 0 bases at J, leaving 11 bases unmatched. This CDR3 has 18 residues. Germline V gives CDR1 SGHTA, CDR2 FQGNSA. CDR3 in amino acids: CASSQPGLARISTDTQYF. The CDR3 DNA follows: TGTGCCAGCAGCCAACCGGGACTAGCGAGGATTAGCACAGATACGCAGTATTTT.

This clone was seen a single time. The chain has TRBV4-2 and TRBJ2-1; D call uncertain. This CDR3 contains 16 residues. Deletions cut 4 bases from V and 0 bases from J, with 13 bases between. The germline gives CDR1 LGHNA, CDR2 YNFKEQ. CDR3 region: CASSREVWSSYNEQFF. Here the CDR3 DNA reads TGTGCCAGCAGCCGAGAAGTCTGGAGCTCCTACAATGAGCAGTTCTTC.

The CDR3 loop is CASSLDQGETQYF. CDR3 DNA sequence: TGTGCCAGCAGTTTAGACCAGGGAGAGACCCAGTACTTC. This chain links TRBV28 with TRBJ2-5; D possibly corresponds to TRBD1 (5 bases). Germline CDR1 MDHEN, CDR2 SYDVKM. The CDR3 runs 13 residues. V was clipped by 2 bases and J by 4 bases, with 8 bases between them.

V gene TRBV4-3 combines with J gene TRBJ1-2, with D unclear. Germline assignment: CDR1 LGHNA and CDR2 YSLEER. The CDR3 totals 16 residues. Trimming pared 3 bases from V and 0 bases from J, leaving 14 bases between. The CDR3 coding sequence is TGCGCCAGCAGCCAGGTTGGTAGCCGAACTAACTATGGCTACACCTTC. Translated, it gives CASSQVGSRTNYGYTF.

The chain is built from TRBV27 and TRBJ2-7, with 13 bases lining up with TRBD2. The trim removed 5 bases at V and 5 bases at J, leaving 6 bases unmatched. Germline CDR1 and CDR2: MNHEY and SMNVEV (reference sequence). CDR3 length: 15 amino acids. The CDR3 loop is CASSPRLAGGNEQYF. For the CDR3, the DNA is TGTGCCAGCAGTCCCCGACTAGCGGGAGGCAACGAGCAGTACTTC.

The chain is built from TRBV4-2 and TRBJ2-7, with D possibly matching TRBD2 (5 bases). Germline V CDR1 and CDR2: LGHNA, YNFKEQ. There are 14 residues in the CDR3. The V gene lost 1 base and the J gene lost 0 bases, with 7 bases spanning the gap. The CDR3 is CASSQARDSYEQYF. The CDR3 DNA is TGTGCCAGCAGCCAAGCTCGGGACTCCTACGAGCAGTACTTC.

The chain links TRBV2 to TRBJ2-7; TRBD2 agrees at 10 bases. The CDR3 spans 14 residues. The V gene end was trimmed by 7 bases and the J gene end by 4 bases; junction bases not matched to a gene: 7. CDR1 is SNHLY, CDR2 FYNNEI, per germline. The CDR3 here is CASMSSGSFYEQYF. As DNA, the CDR3 is TGTGCCAGCATGTCTAGCGGGAGTTTTTACGAGCAGTACTTC.

This sequence joins TRBV6-6 and TRBJ2-5, with 7 bases aligning to TRBD1. The trim removed 6 bases at V and 3 bases at J, leaving 4 bases unmatched. Germline V gene sequence: CDR1 MNHNY, CDR2 SVGAGI (reference sequence). The CDR3 has 13 residues. CDR3 region: CASRTQGEETQYF. The CDR3 DNA reads TGTGCCAGCAGAACTCAGGGGGAAGAGACCCAGTACTTC.

The V call is TRBV27, the J call TRBJ2-1, with D possibly being TRBD2 (6 bases). This CDR3 region has 12 residues. Between the trimmed V and J ends, which lost 5 bases and 14 bases, there was a span of 16 bases. The V gene's germline CDR1 is MNHEY and CDR2 SMNVEV (reference sequence). CDR3 DNA: TGTGCCAGCAGTAAAACGGGATCGGGGGAGTTCTTC. Its translation: CASSKTGSGEFF.

This clone was recorded once. The chain couples TRBV4-1 to TRBJ2-4; D unclear. The germline gives CDR1 MGHRA, CDR2 YSYEKL. The CDR3 runs to 13 residues. Trimming shortened V by 0 bases and J by 5 bases, and 5 bases separated the two germline ends. The CDR3 bases are TGCGCCAGCAGCCAAGATATTGAAAACATTCAGTACTTC. Its translation is CASSQDIENIQYF.

The gene calls are TRBV6-5 and TRBJ1-1, with D uncertain. This CDR3 contains 16 residues. V lost 4 bases, J lost 1 base, and 16 bases lay in between. Germline CDR1 is MNHEY and CDR2 is SVGAGI. The CDR3 DNA is TGTGCCAGCAGTTCGTACAGAACAGACCAGAACACTGAAGCTTTCTTT. It codes for CASSSYRTDQNTEAFF.